This is a list of T cell receptor beta chains from one sample in a study of OX40 agonist ivuxolimab in advanced cancers. Assay: immunoSEQ multiplex PCR; the TCRdb copy retains only in-frame clones and omits some. The sample records some 98,000 clones, 90% to 95% being singletons. The source was CD4+ or CD8+ T cells sorted from blood, collected in a trial of the OX40 agonist ivuxolimab. These receptors were collected from an adult with an advanced solid tumor such as melanoma, head and neck, liver or kidney cancer. Both conserved end residues are part of each CDR3. The D gene is left open where the match is weak. Clone size, where shown, is once, few, many, or a class for clones that have expanded.

d_call: TRBD1; j_call: TRBJ2-3; v_call: TRBV30; clone_size: -; cdr3_length: 12; cdr3_aa: CAWRLTGGAQYF; cdr3_nt: TGTGCCTGGAGACTGACAGGGGGCGCGCAGTATTTT
d_call: -; j_call: TRBJ2-5; v_call: TRBV5-1; clone_size: -; cdr3_length: 14; cdr3_aa: CASSSGLQGETQYF; cdr3_nt: TGCGCCAGCAGCTCGGGACTCCAGGGGGAGACCCAGTACTTC
d_call: -; j_call: TRBJ2-5; v_call: TRBV7-8; clone_size: -; cdr3_length: 16; cdr3_aa: CASSLAVWGDQETQYF; cdr3_nt: TGTGCCAGCAGCTTAGCTGTCTGGGGGGATCAAGAGACCCAGTACTTC
d_call: TRBD1; j_call: TRBJ2-3; v_call: TRBV15; clone_size: few; cdr3_length: 16; cdr3_aa: CATSRGMDRGTDTQYF; cdr3_nt: TGTGCCACCAGCAGAGGCATGGACAGGGGCACAGATACGCAGTATTTT
d_call: -; j_call: TRBJ1-2; v_call: TRBV19; clone_size: -; cdr3_length: 15; cdr3_aa: CASSNRAGTNYGYTF; cdr3_nt: TGTGCCAGTAGTAACAGGGCTGGGACTAACTATGGCTACACCTTC
d_call: TRBD2; j_call: TRBJ2-2; v_call: TRBV5-4; clone_size: -; cdr3_length: 17; cdr3_aa: CASSLLRLAGDTGELFF; cdr3_nt: TGTGCCAGCAGCTTGTTGAGACTAGCGGGAGACACCGGGGAGCTGTTTTTT
d_call: -; j_call: TRBJ2-2; v_call: TRBV9; clone_size: -; cdr3_length: 15; cdr3_aa: CASSVGQGFNGELFF; cdr3_nt: TGTGCCAGCAGCGTAGGCCAGGGGTTTAACGGGGAGCTGTTTTTT
d_call: -; j_call: TRBJ2-5; v_call: TRBV5-4; clone_size: -; cdr3_length: 16; cdr3_aa: CASSSGGQGARETQYF; cdr3_nt: TGTGCCAGCAGCTCCGGGGGGCAGGGGGCTCGAGAGACCCAGTACTTC
d_call: -; j_call: TRBJ1-1; v_call: TRBV7-9; clone_size: few; cdr3_length: 16; cdr3_aa: CASSPARTGMNTEAFF; cdr3_nt: TGTGCCAGCAGCCCAGCACGTACAGGGATGAACACTGAAGCTTTCTTT
d_call: -; j_call: TRBJ2-1; v_call: TRBV9; clone_size: -; cdr3_length: 14; cdr3_aa: CASSVGSSGNEQFF; cdr3_nt: TGTGCCAGCAGCGTAGGGAGTAGCGGCAATGAGCAGTTCTTC